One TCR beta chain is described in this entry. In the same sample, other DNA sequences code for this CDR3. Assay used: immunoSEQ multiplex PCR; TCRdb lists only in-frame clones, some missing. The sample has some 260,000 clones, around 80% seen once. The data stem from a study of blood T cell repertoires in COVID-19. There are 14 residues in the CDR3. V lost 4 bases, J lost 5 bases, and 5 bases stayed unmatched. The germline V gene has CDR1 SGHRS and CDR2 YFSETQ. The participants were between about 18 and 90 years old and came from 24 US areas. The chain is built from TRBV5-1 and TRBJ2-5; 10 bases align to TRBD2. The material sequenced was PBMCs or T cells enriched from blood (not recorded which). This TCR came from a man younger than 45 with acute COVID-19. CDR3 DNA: TGCGCCAGCAGCCGCCTAGCGGGGGAGGAGACCCAGTACTTC. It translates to CASSRLAGEETQYF.